This T cell receptor (beta chain) was sequenced during a study of glioma-infiltrating T cells after dendritic cell vaccination. Sample time point: after dendritic cell vaccination, including at tumor progression/relapse. Primers: 60 V beta forward and 13 J beta reverse. Clones were sequenced by immunoSEQ multiplex PCR, and TCRdb holds only the in-frame ones, with some missing. The profile shows 90,000 to 95,000 clones, 70% to 90% of them singletons. This CDR3 has 13 amino acids. V was cut by 6 bases and J by 1 base, with 9 bases left in between. CDR1 and CDR2 (germline): SGHNT, YYREEE (reference sequence). This clone occurred once.

The input for sequencing was blood, taken after dendritic cell vaccination. The TCR comes from a human donor with glioblastoma. The chain joins TRBV5-4 to TRBJ2-3, with a weak D call TRBD2 (5 bases). This CDR3 reads CASKRFGTDTQYF. The CDR3 coding sequence is TGTGCCAGCAAGCGGTTCGGCACAGATACGCAGTATTTT.